This T cell receptor beta chain appears in the sequencing data of a study of identical twins. Every sampled donor was Caucasian and healthy. This clonotype was observed a few times. The V gene's germline CDR1 is MGHRA and CDR2 YSYEKL. This CDR3 spans 14 amino acids. V lost 1 base and J lost 7, with 11 bases in between. One entry per CDR3 protein results from TCRdb running MiXCR on the 5' RACE reads. The sample carries 510,000 or so distinct CDR3 sequences, roughly 15% recorded once. These data also formed part of another study, on yellow fever vaccine responses in identical twins.

The specimen sequenced was CD4+ T cells sorted from blood. The chain couples TRBV4-1 to TRBJ2-1; D gene uncertain. This TCR derives from a woman aged 18-29 years in good health. The CDR3 bases are TGCGCCAGCAGCCAAGGACTCCTCGGAAATGAGCAGTTCTTC. The encoded protein is CASSQGLLGNEQFF.